The 16 T cell receptor beta chains presented below share a single source sample, sequenced in a study of beta chain features in type 1 diabetes. Study outcomes and limitations: When Type 1 diabetes patients were examined, their TCRB CDR3s proved moderately but significantly shorter in all four CD4+ subsets.

For these TCRs, the target antigens are not known. cDNA synthesis used the whole RNA isolate, giving expressed TCRB sequences. Using immunoSEQ multiplex PCR, the repertoire was profiled, and TCRdb retains in-frame clones only, with some absent. Among around 650,000 clones listed, over 10% were seen once. Material: naive CD4+ T cells from blood. These receptors all come from a man aged 30-40 years with type 1 diabetes.

On this clone: Other DNA sequences of this sample code for an identical CDR3. This sequence joins TRBV11-2 and TRBJ2-3; no definite D call. Trimming removed 3 bases at V and 0 bases at J, with 7 bases between. The CDR3 runs 14 residues. The germline V gene has CDR1 SGHAT and CDR2 FQNNGV. CDR3 residues: CASSFGTSTDTQYF. CDR3 bases: TGTGCCAGCAGCTTTGGCACGAGCACAGATACGCAGTATTTT.

This clone was observed a few times. The chain recombines TRBV7-2 with TRBJ2-3, with 8 bases matching TRBD2. V was clipped by 5 bases and J by 6 bases; unmatched bases: 13. CDR1 SGHTA and CDR2 FQGNSA come from the germline V gene. This CDR3 comprises 16 residues. The CDR3 nucleotides read TGTGCCAGCAGCCCTAGCGGAGCGGGGGTTAGTGATACGCAGTATTTT. It is translated as CASSPSGAGVSDTQYF.

The CDR3 bases are TGCGCCAGCAGCTTAAGCAGCGGGGGGGAAGAGACCCAGTACTTC. Its protein product is CASSLSSGGEETQYF. The chain couples TRBV5-1 to TRBJ2-5; 10 nucleotides line up with TRBD2. CDR1 SGHRS and CDR2 YFSETQ come from the germline V gene. Trimming cost V 2 bases and J 3 bases; bases outside gene matches: 4. The CDR3 extends over 15 amino acids.

This clone was counted only a few times. The J gene is TRBJ2-6, the V gene TRBV25-1; D unresolved. Germline V gene lookup returns CDR1 MGHDK and CDR2 SYGVNS. The ends were cut back, 4 bases at V and 4 bases at J, with 5 bases in the middle. The CDR3 length is 13 residues. CDR3 nucleotide sequence: TGTGCCAGCAGTGTGGGGGGGGCCAACGTCCTGACTTTC. Protein sequence: CASSVGGANVLTF.

Here the CDR3 reads CASSGGTDSNQPQHF. The CDR3 DNA sequence: TGTGCCAGCAGCGGCGGGACGGATAGCAATCAGCCCCAGCATTTT. This rearrangement joins TRBV9 to TRBJ1-5; the D gene is possibly TRBD1 (5 bases). CDR1 is SGDLS and CDR2 is YYNGEE in the germline V gene. The CDR3 extends over 15 amino acids. V lost 3 bases and J lost 0, with 10 bases in between.

The rearrangement uses TRBV6-6 and TRBJ2-3; D gene unclear. The length of the CDR3 is 13 residues. Between the trimmed V and J ends, which lost 2 bases and 4 bases, there was a span of 7 bases. Per the germline V gene, CDR1 is MNHNY and CDR2 is SVGAGI (reference sequence). The chain's CDR3 is CASSYRFADTQYF. The CDR3 nucleotides are TGTGCCAGCAGTTACCGCTTCGCAGATACGCAGTATTTT.

The chain uses TRBV4-3 and TRBJ2-1; 8 bases fit TRBD1. Per the germline V gene, CDR1 is LGHNA and CDR2 is YSLEER. The CDR3 sequence is 16 residues long. J lost 7 bases, V lost 0 bases, and 8 bases had no gene match. The CDR3 coding sequence is TGCGCCAGCAGCCAAGATCTGGCAGGGGGCTGGAATGAGCAGTTCTTC. The encoded protein is CASSQDLAGGWNEQFF.

There are a few counts of this clone. At one of its ends the junction is not consistent with the germline gene, which may arise from a read error. The J gene is TRBJ2-7, the V gene TRBV10-3; unclear D gene. CDR1 and CDR2 from the germline V gene are ENHRY and SYGVKD. The CDR3 is 11 amino acids. The CDR3 DNA reads TGTGCCATTAGTGTCGTAGGCGAGCAGTACTTC. It translates to CAISVVGEQYF.

This sequence joins TRBV7-2 and TRBJ1-4; D is possibly TRBD1 (5 bases). V was clipped by 6 bases and J by 5 bases, with 7 bases between them. Germline V gene data show CDR1 as SGHTA and CDR2 as FQGNSA. The CDR3 is made up of 12 amino acids. The CDR3 DNA reads as TGTGCCAGCAGTCGGGACAATGAAAAACTGTTTTTT. It codes for CASSRDNEKLFF.

For this clone: The same CDR3 arises from other DNA sequences in this sample as well. The chain recombines TRBV28 with TRBJ1-2; D is undetermined. The germline V and J ends were trimmed by 3 bases and 3 bases, with 5 bases remaining between them. Per the germline V gene, CDR1 is MDHEN and CDR2 is SYDVKM. The CDR3 totals 12 residues. The CDR3 bases are TGTGCCAGCAGTTTGCGAGACTATGGCTACACCTTC. Amino acids: CASSLRDYGYTF.

This clone was picked up a small number of times. The chain carries TRBV9 and TRBJ1-5, with D tentatively TRBD1 (6 bases). From germline, CDR1 is SGDLS and CDR2 YYNGEE. Trimming took off 3 bases at V and 3 bases at J, with 13 bases between the two ends. This CDR3 comprises 15 residues. CDR3 sequence: CASSDSTGTNQPQHF. For the CDR3, the DNA is TGTGCCAGCAGCGATTCGACAGGAACCAATCAGCCCCAGCATTTT.

This clone was found many times. V and J are TRBV25-1 and TRBJ2-7, with a weak D call TRBD2 (7 bases). The CDR3 loop spans 16 amino acids. Trimming cost V 3 bases and J 3 bases, with 18 bases left between them. Germline V gives CDR1 MGHDK, CDR2 SYGVNS. CDR3 protein: CASSDAKGGGYYEQYF. The CDR3 region has the DNA TGTGCCAGCAGTGACGCTAAAGGGGGGGGCTACTACGAGCAGTACTTC.

In its sample, this clone was seen a few times. The V gene is TRBV9, the J gene TRBJ2-2; maybe TRBD1 (6 bases). The CDR3 spans 15 residues. V was shortened by 0 bases and J by 6 bases, with 12 bases between the two germline ends. CDR1 is SGDLS, CDR2 YYNGEE, per germline. Here the CDR3 DNA reads TGTGCCAGCAGCGTAGCTTCACAGGGTCCCGGGGAGCTGTTTTTT. Translated: CASSVASQGPGELFF.

This clone was seen only a few times. The chain combines TRBV11-2 with TRBJ1-1; 9 nucleotides align to TRBD1. This CDR3 comprises 15 residues. J lost 1 base, V lost 5 bases, and 5 bases had no gene match. Looked up from germline, CDR1 is SGHAT and CDR2 is FQNNGV. In nucleotides, the CDR3 is TGTGCCAGCAGCCGAGGACAGGGGTCGAACACTGAAGCTTTCTTT. Protein: CASSRGQGSNTEAFF.

This clone was seen a few times. The chain carries TRBV29-1 and TRBJ1-1; D is unclear. Per the germline V gene, CDR1 is SQVTM and CDR2 is ANQGSEA. Trimming stripped 6 bases from V and 8 bases from J, with 16 bases between. The CDR3 extends over 12 amino acids. CDR3 sequence: CSVSPRGREAFF. As DNA, the CDR3 is TGCAGCGTATCCCCCAGAGGGAGAGAAGCTTTCTTT.

The J gene is TRBJ1-1, the V gene TRBV7-2; the match to TRBD1 covers 7 bases. V trimming: 4 bases; J trimming: 5 bases; junction bases outside the gene matches: 10. This CDR3 contains 15 residues. Germline CDR1 reads SGHTA; CDR2 reads FQGNSA. The chain's CDR3 is CASSSPGGLGTEAFF. The CDR3, as DNA: TGTGCCAGCAGCTCACCAGGGGGTCTGGGGACTGAAGCTTTCTTT.